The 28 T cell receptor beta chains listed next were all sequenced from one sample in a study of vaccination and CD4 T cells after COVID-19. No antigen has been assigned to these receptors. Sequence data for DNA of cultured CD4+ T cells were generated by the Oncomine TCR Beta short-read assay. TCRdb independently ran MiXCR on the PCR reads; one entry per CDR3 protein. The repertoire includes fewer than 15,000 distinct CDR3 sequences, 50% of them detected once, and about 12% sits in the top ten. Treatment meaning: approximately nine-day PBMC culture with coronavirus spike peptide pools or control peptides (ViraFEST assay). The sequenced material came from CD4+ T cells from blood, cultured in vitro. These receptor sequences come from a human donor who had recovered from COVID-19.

CDR3 protein: CASSPGSAGSTDTQYF. CDR3 DNA sequence: TGTGCCAGCAGCCCCGGATCTGCGGGGAGCACAGATACGCAGTATTTT. V gene TRBV7-9 combines with J gene TRBJ2-3; a possible D gene is TRBD2 (6 bases). V shed 5 bases and J shed 0 bases, with 15 bases lying between them. The CDR3 spans 16 residues. Germline CDR1 is SEHNR and CDR2 is FQNEAQ (reference sequence).

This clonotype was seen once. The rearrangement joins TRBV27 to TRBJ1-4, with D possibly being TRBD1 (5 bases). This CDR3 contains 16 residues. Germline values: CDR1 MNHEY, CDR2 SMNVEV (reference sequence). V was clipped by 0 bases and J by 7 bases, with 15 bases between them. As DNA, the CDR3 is TGTGCCAGCAGTTTATCGACAGACCCCTGGGGTGAAAAACTGTTTTTT. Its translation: CASSLSTDPWGEKLFF.

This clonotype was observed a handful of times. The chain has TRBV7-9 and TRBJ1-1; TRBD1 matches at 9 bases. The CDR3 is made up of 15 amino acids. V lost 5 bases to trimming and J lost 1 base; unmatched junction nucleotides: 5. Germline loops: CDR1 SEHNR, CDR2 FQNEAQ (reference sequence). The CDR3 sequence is CASSADRGTNTEAFF. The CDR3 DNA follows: TGTGCCAGCAGCGCAGACAGGGGGACGAACACTGAAGCTTTCTTT.

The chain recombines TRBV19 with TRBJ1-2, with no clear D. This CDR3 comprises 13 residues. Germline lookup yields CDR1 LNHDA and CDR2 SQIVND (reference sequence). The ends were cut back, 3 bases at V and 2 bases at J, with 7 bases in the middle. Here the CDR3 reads CASSMGRNYGYTF. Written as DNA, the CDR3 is TGTGCCAGTAGTATGGGCAGGAACTATGGCTACACCTTC.

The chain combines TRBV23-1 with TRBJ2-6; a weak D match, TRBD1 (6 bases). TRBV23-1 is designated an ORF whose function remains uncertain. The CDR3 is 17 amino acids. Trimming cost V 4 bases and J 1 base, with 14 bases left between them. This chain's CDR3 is CASSPGTWESGANVLTF. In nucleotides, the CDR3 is TGCGCCAGCAGTCCCGGGACATGGGAATCTGGGGCCAACGTCCTGACTTTC.

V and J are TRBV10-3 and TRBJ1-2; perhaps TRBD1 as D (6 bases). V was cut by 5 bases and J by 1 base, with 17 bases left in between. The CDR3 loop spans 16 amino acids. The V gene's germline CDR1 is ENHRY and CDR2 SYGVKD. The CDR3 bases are TGTGCCATCAGTCCTACCGACCGGACAGATAACTATGGCTACACCTTC. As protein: CAISPTDRTDNYGYTF.

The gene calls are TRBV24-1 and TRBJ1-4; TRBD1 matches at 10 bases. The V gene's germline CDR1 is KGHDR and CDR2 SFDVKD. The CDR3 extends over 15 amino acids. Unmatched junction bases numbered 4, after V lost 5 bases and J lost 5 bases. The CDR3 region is CATSVDRGGNEKLFF. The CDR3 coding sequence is TGTGCCACCAGTGTGGACAGGGGGGGGAATGAAAAACTGTTTTTT.

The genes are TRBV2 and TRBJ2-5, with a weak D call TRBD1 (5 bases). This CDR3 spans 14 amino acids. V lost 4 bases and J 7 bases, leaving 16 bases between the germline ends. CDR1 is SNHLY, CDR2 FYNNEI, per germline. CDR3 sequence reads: CASSGDGHTGTQYF. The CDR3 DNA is TGTGCCAGCAGTGGCGACGGACACACGGGGACCCAGTACTTC.

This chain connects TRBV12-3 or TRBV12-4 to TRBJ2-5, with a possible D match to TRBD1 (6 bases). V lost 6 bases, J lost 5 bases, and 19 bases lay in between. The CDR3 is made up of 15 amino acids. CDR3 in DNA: TGTGCCAGCAGCGCACTAACAGGGTACGGTGAGACCCAGTACTTC. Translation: CASSALTGYGETQYF.

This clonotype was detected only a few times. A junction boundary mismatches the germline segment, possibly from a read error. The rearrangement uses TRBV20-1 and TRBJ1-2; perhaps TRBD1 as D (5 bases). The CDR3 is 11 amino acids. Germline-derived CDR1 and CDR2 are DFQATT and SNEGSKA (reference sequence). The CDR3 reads CSARDFPDILF. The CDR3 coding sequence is TGCAGTGCTAGAGATTTTCCGGACATCCTATTC.

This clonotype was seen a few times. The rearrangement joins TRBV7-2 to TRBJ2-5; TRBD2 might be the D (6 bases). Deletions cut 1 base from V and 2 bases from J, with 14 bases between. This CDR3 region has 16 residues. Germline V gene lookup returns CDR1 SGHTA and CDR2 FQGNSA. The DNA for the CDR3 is TGTGCCAGCAGCTTAGTGGTGGGACGGGGGCAAGAGACCCAGTACTTC. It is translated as CASSLVVGRGQETQYF.

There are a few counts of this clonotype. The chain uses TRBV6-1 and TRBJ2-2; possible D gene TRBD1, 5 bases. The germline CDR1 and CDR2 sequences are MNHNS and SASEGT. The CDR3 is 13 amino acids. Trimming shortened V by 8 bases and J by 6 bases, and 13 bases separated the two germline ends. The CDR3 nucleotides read TGTGCCAGCGGAACCAGGGCGGCCGGGGAGCTGTTTTTT. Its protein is CASGTRAAGELFF.

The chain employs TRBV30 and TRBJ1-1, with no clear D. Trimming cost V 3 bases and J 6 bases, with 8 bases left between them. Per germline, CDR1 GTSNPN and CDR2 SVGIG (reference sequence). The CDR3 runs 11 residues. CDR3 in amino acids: CAWRGKAEAFF. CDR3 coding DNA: TGTGCCTGGAGGGGGAAGGCTGAAGCTTTCTTT.

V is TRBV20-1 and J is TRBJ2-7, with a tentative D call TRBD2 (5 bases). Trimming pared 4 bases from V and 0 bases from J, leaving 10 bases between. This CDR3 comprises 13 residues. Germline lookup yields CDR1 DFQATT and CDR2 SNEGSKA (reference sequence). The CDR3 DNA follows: TGCAGTGCTATAAGAGCGGCCTCCTACGAGCAGTACTTC. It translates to CSAIRAASYEQYF.

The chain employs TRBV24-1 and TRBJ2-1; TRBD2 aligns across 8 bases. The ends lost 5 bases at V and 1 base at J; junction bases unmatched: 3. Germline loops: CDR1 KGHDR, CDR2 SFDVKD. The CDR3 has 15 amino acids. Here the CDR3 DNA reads TGTGCCACCAGTGGGGGGACTAGGTCCTACAATGAGCAGTTCTTC. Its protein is CATSGGTRSYNEQFF.

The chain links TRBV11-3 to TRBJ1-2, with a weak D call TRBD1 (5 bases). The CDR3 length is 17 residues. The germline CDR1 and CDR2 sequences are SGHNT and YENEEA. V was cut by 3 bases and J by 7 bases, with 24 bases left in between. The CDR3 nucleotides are TGTGCCAGCAGCTTTTCCTGGGCTGAGGGACTAGTAGGTGGCTACACCTTC. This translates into CASSFSWAEGLVGGYTF.

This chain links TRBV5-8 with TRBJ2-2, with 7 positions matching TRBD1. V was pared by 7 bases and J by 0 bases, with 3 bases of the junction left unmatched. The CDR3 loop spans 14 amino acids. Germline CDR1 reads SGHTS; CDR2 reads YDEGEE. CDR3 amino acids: CASRDRSNTGELFF. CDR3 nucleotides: TGTGCCAGCCGGGACAGATCGAACACCGGGGAGCTGTTTTTT.

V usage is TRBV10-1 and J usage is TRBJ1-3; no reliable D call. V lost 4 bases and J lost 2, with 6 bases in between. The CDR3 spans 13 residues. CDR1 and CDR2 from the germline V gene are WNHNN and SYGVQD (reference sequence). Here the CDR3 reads CASSVGTGNTIYF. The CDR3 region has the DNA TGCGCCAGCAGTGTGGGCACTGGAAACACCATATATTTT.

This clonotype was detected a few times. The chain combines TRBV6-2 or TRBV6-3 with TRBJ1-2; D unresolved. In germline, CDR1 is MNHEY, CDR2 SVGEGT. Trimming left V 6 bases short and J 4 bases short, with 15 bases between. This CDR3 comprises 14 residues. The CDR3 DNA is TGTGCCAGCAGCTTCCTCGCCTTTGGCTATGGCTACACCTTC. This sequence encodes CASSFLAFGYGYTF.

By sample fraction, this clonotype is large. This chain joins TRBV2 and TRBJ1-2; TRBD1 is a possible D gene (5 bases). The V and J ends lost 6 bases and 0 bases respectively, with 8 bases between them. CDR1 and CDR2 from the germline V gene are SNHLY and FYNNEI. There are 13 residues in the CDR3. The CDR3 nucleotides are TGTGCCAGCAGCGGGACCGCTAACTATGGCTACACCTTC. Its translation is CASSGTANYGYTF.

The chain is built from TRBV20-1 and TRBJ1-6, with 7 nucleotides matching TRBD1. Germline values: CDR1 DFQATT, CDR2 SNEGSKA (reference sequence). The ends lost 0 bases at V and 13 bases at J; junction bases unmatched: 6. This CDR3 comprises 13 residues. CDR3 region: CSARDRQGFPLHF. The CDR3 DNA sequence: TGCAGTGCTAGAGATCGACAGGGTTTCCCCCTCCACTTT.

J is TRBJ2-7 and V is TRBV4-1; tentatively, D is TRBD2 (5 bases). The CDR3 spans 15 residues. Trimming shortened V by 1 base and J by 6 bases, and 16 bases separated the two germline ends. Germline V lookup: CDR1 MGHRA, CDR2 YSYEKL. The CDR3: CASSQVSGNTPEQYF. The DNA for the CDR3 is TGCGCCAGCAGCCAAGTTTCGGGGAATACCCCCGAGCAGTACTTC.

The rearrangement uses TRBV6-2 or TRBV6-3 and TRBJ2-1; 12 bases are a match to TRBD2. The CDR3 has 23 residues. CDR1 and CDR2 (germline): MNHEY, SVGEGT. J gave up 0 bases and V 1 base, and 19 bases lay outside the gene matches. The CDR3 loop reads CASSYYGSSGGANVLSSYNEQFF. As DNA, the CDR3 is TGTGCCAGCAGTTACTATGGCTCTAGCGGGGGGGCCAACGTTCTAAGCTCCTACAATGAGCAGTTCTTC.

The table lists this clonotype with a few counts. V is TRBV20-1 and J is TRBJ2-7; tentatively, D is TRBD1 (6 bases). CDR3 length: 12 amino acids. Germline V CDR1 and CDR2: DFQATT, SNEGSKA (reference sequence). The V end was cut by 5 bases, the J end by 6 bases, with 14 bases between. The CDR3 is CSAGRGSREQYF. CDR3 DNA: TGCAGTGCTGGAAGGGGGTCGCGCGAGCAGTACTTC.

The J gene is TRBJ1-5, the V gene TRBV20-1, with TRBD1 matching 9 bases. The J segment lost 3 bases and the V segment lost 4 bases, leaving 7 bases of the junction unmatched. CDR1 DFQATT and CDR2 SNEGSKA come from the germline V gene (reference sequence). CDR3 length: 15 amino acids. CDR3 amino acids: CSATLGTGINQPQHF. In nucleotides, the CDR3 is TGCAGTGCTACCTTGGGGACAGGGATCAATCAGCCCCAGCATTTT.

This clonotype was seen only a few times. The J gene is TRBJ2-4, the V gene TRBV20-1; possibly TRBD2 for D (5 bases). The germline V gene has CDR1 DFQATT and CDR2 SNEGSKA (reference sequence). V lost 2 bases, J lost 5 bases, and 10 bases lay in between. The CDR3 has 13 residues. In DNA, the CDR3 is TGCAGTGCTAGAAGTGGGCGGGAAAACATTCAGTACTTC. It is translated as CSARSGRENIQYF.

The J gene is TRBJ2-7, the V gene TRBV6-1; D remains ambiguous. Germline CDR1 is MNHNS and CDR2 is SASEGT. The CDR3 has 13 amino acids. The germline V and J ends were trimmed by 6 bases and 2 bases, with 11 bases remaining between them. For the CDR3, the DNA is TGTGCCAGCAGCCTCGACGTCGCCTACGAGCAGTACTTC. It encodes CASSLDVAYEQYF.

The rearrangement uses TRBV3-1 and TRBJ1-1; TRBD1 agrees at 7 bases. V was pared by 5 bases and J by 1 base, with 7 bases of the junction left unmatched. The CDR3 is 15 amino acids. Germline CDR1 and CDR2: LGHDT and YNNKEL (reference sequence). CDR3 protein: CASSVQGGKNTEAFF. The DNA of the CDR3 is TGTGCCAGCAGCGTTCAGGGGGGGAAGAACACTGAAGCTTTCTTT.